This TCR beta chain was identified in a study of blood T cell repertoires in COVID-19. As for the study in general: PBMCs, B-cell-depleted T cells, or T cells were the source of the cDNA or gDNA that made up the material.

This CDR3 is 12 amino acids long. Germline V lookup: CDR1 SQVTM, CDR2 ANQGSEA. Trimming stripped 4 bases from V and 2 bases from J, with 8 bases between. Per the study methods: Amplification from reference gene primers served as the basis for estimated nucleated cell counts. The protocol was immunoSEQ multiplex PCR, while the TCRdb copy is restricted to in-frame clones and leaves out a portion. V, J and clone size reflect that table, while D and trimming were determined from the DNA. Of roughly 190,000 clones listed, around 80% were seen once; the top ten hold 6.5% to 9.5%. Seattle cases were enrolled at active infection and followed longitudinally.

Sequencing used peripheral blood. The source is an older woman with COVID-19, enrolled during active disease. The chain couples TRBV29-1 to TRBJ1-1; D is uncertain. As DNA, the CDR3 is TGCAGCGTTGTTTCAGGAAACACTGAAGCTTTCTTT. It is translated as CSVVSGNTEAFF.